This T cell receptor (beta chain) was retrieved from a study of T cells after posttransplantation cyclophosphamide. Deletions cut 6 bases from V and 7 bases from J, with 12 bases between. This CDR3 is built from 12 residues. Sequenced by immunoSEQ multiplex PCR; TCRdb stores in-frame clones only, minus some. Recorded here are 30,000 to 35,000 clones, none singletons. Overall study findings and caveats: After PTCy, TRB diversity resembled that of CNI/methotrexate controls.

This clone has at least ten counts. As yet, its antigen is unknown. The related graft donor's blood sample was taken on the day of bone marrow donation. Sequenced input: PBMCs. This chain connects TRBV12-3 or TRBV12-4 to TRBJ1-1; no clear D. The clonotype originates from a woman in her 30s in good health and a related stem cell transplant donor. The CDR3 here is CASSKISGEAFF. The CDR3 bases are TGTGCCAGCAGCAAAATTAGCGGTGAAGCTTTCTTT.